This is a list of T cell receptor beta chains from one sample in a study of Tregs in tolerant kidney transplant recipients. Sequencing was performed with immunoSEQ multiplex PCR; in TCRdb, only in-frame clones are kept and a portion is missing. The repertoire holds tens of thousands of clones, with more than 95% as singletons. The sample in question was Tregs from blood, obtained before the transplant. The source of these receptors is a human donor who received a combined kidney and bone marrow transplant. Both conserved end residues are part of each CDR3. Fields, in order: clone size, D gene, J gene, V gene, CDR3 DNA, CDR3 protein. The D gene is left open where the match is weak. Clone size is stated in some rows and not others, as once, few, many or a class when expanded.

once,.,TRBJ1-1,TRBV15,TGTGCCACCAGCGAGGGCCGACTATTTGGGACTGAAGCTTTCTTT,CATSEGRLFGTEAFF
.,TRBD2,TRBJ2-7,TRBV7-8,TGTGCCAGCAACCCCACTAGCGGGAGTCCCTACGAGCAGTACTTC,CASNPTSGSPYEQYF
.,TRBD1,TRBJ1-2,TRBV27,TGTGCCAGCAGCCTGGACAGGGCCTATGGCTACACCTTC,CASSLDRAYGYTF
.,TRBD2,TRBJ2-7,TRBV11-2,TGTGCCAGCAGCTACTCCGGGACTAGCTACGAGCAGTACTTC,CASSYSGTSYEQYF
.,TRBD1,TRBJ1-2,TRBV7-9,TGTGCCAGCAGCTTGGGACAGGGGGCTGGCTACACCTTC,CASSLGQGAGYTF
.,.,TRBJ1-2,TRBV30,TGTGCCTGGAGCCCTAGAGGCTCCTATGGCTACACCTTC,CAWSPRGSYGYTF
once,.,TRBJ1-5,TRBV6-1,TGTGCCAGTAAGGGGCAGGGAAGTCAGCCCCAGCATTTT,CASKGQGSQPQHF
.,TRBD2,TRBJ2-7,TRBV4-2,TGTGCCAGCAGCCAAGGAAGCGGGGGTAGCTCCTACGAGCAGTACTTC,CASSQGSGGSSYEQYF
.,.,TRBJ1-1,TRBV16,TGTGCCAGCAGCCAATTAATTCAAGTGTGGAGAATGAACACTGAAGCTTTCTTT,CASSQLIQVWRMNTEAFF
.,TRBD2,TRBJ2-2,TRBV7-3,TGTGCCAGCAGCTTAAGACAGACTAGCGGCCTCACCGGGGAGCTGTTTTTT,CASSLRQTSGLTGELFF
.,.,TRBJ1-1,TRBV20-1,TGCAGTGTCAGGGATTACACTGAAGCTTTCTTT,CSVRDYTEAFF
.,.,TRBJ2-2,TRBV5-4,TGTGCCAGCAGCTTGGGGACTAACACCGGGGAGCTGTTTTTT,CASSLGTNTGELFF
.,.,TRBJ2-7,TRBV30,TGTGCCTGGAGGCGGGACAGACCCTACGAGCAGTACTTC,CAWRRDRPYEQYF
.,TRBD1,TRBJ2-7,TRBV7-6,TGTGCCAGCAGCTCTCCGGGACAGTTGGCCGAGCAGTACTTC,CASSSPGQLAEQYF
.,.,TRBJ2-3,TRBV7-8,TGTGCCAGCAGCTTAGGTGAGACAGATACGCAGTATTTT,CASSLGETDTQYF
.,.,TRBJ1-2,TRBV25-1,TGTGCCAGCAGTGGTCCCCAAGGGAGGCGATACTATGGCTACACCTTC,CASSGPQGRRYYGYTF
.,TRBD2,TRBJ2-7,TRBV5-1,TGCGCCAGCCGGACGGGACTAGCGGGAGGCGAGCAGTACTTC,CASRTGLAGGEQYF
.,TRBD1,TRBJ2-7,TRBV30,TGTGCCTGGAGTCGGACAGGGGGGCCCTACGAGCAGTACTTC,CAWSRTGGPYEQYF
once,.,TRBJ1-1,TRBV5-1,TGCGCCAGCAGCACCGGCGGGGGGCAGGACACTGAAGCTTTCTTT,CASSTGGGQDTEAFF
.,.,TRBJ2-1,TRBV18,TGTGCCAGCTCACCACCGTCAGGAAAACACAATGAGCAGTTCTTC,CASSPPSGKHNEQFF
.,TRBD1,TRBJ1-2,TRBV6-5,TGTGCCAGCAGGACAGGGGGAACCTACTATGGCTACACCTTC,CASRTGGTYYGYTF
.,TRBD1,TRBJ2-7,TRBV9,TGTGCCAGCAGCTCCCGGGACAGGGACGTGGAGCAGTACTTC,CASSSRDRDVEQYF
.,.,TRBJ1-4,TRBV14,TGTGCCAGCAGCCTAATAGAAGCAACTAATGAAAAACTGTTTTTT,CASSLIEATNEKLFF
.,.,TRBJ1-1,TRBV10-3,TGTGCCATCAGTCGGGGACATCTGAACACTGAAGCTTTCTTT,CAISRGHLNTEAFF
.,TRBD1,TRBJ1-1,TRBV29-1,TGCAGCGTTCCTGGGACAGGGTTTTACACTGAAGCTTTCTTT,CSVPGTGFYTEAFF
.,TRBD1,TRBJ2-5,TRBV5-6,TGTGCCAGCAGCTCATTACCGGGTCAGGGGGCGCAAGAGACCCAGTACTTC,CASSSLPGQGAQETQYF
.,TRBD1,TRBJ1-6,TRBV2,TGTGCCAGCAGCCGGACAGGGGATAATTCACCCCTCCACTTT,CASSRTGDNSPLHF
once,.,TRBJ2-7,TRBV5-5,TGTGCCAGCAGCTTGGGAATCAGGGGCATCGACGAGCAGTACTTC,CASSLGIRGIDEQYF
.,.,TRBJ2-5,TRBV20-1,TGCAGTGCTACTAGACGGGAGACCCAGTACTTC,CSATRRETQYF
.,TRBD1,TRBJ2-7,TRBV2,TGTGCCAGCATCCGGGACAGGGGTCCCTACGAGCAGTACTTC,CASIRDRGPYEQYF
.,TRBD2,TRBJ2-3,TRBV5-4,TGTGCCAGCAGCTTAAAGCGGGGAACAGATACGCAGTATTTT,CASSLKRGTDTQYF
.,.,TRBJ2-4,TRBV6-4,TGTGCCAGCAGTGACTCATGGGACATAAACATTCAGTACTTC,CASSDSWDINIQYF
.,.,TRBJ2-3,TRBV6-1,TGTGCCAGCAGCCTAGGGGGCGCGGGGAATACGCAGTATTTT,CASSLGGAGNTQYF
once,TRBD1,TRBJ1-2,TRBV10-3,TGTGCCATCAGCCGGACAGGGGGTTCCCTCAATGGCTACACCTTC,CAISRTGGSLNGYTF